The rows below give T cell receptor beta chains drawn from one sample of a study of control samples from healthy donors and cancer patients. TCRdb keeps only in-frame clones here, not all; method: immunoSEQ multiplex PCR. The sample holds roughly 150,000 clones, roughly 88% seen once. The sample taken for sequencing was blood. Receptors were obtained from a man aged 18 to 30 in good health. CDR3s include the opening cysteine and the closing phenylalanine or tryptophan. A D gene is named only where the DNA matches it firmly. Expanded clones get a size class; other rows say once, few or many, or leave the size out.

J gene,clone size,V gene,D gene,CDR3 protein,CDR3 DNA
TRBJ2-7,-,TRBV3-1/TRBV3-2,TRBD1,CASSQEPGGYEQYF,TGTGCCAGCAGCCAAGAGCCAGGGGGCTACGAGCAGTACTTC
TRBJ1-3,-,TRBV6-6,TRBD1,CASKKTGDGNTIYF,TGTGCCAGCAAAAAGACAGGGGATGGAAACACCATATATTTT
TRBJ2-1,-,TRBV10-3,-,CAIGGNEQFF,TGTGCCATCGGCGGGAATGAGCAGTTCTTC
TRBJ1-5,-,TRBV27,-,CASSLSDFQHLYSNQPQHF,TGTGCCAGCAGTTTATCGGACTTCCAGCACCTCTATAGCAATCAGCCCCAGCATTTT
TRBJ2-5,-,TRBV24-1,TRBD1,CATSGNPGGAETQYF,TGTGCCACCAGTGGTAACCCAGGGGGCGCAGAGACCCAGTACTTC
TRBJ2-7,-,TRBV9,-,CASSVEPSSYEQYF,TGTGCCAGCAGCGTAGAGCCTAGCTCCTACGAGCAGTACTTC
TRBJ2-7,-,TRBV28,-,CASSFRVSHEQYF,TGTGCCAGCAGTTTCCGGGTTTCCCACGAGCAGTACTTC
TRBJ1-1,once,TRBV19,-,CASSIFWTDGTEAFF,TGTGCCAGTAGTATTTTCTGGACAGACGGGACTGAAGCTTTCTTT
TRBJ2-3,-,TRBV29-1,TRBD2,CSVEGRGDDMDTQYF,TGCAGCGTTGAGGGCCGGGGGGATGATATGGATACGCAGTATTTT
TRBJ1-2,-,TRBV6-2/TRBV6-3,-,CASSWRTAFYGYTF,TGTGCCAGCAGTTGGCGGACAGCCTTCTATGGCTACACCTTC
TRBJ2-1,-,TRBV7-2,-,CASSLFVVNNEQFF,TGTGCCAGCAGCTTATTTGTCGTTAACAATGAGCAGTTCTTC
TRBJ1-6,-,TRBV11-2,-,CASSLDQLRNSPLHF,TGTGCCAGCAGCTTAGATCAGTTGCGTAATTCACCCCTCCACTTT
TRBJ1-1,-,TRBV4-1,TRBD1,CASSPLGQGDSKAFF,TGCGCCAGCAGCCCCCTGGGACAGGGGGACTCAAAAGCTTTCTTT
TRBJ1-2,-,TRBV6-5,-,CAMTGGGFGYTF,TGTGCCATGACTGGTGGGGGCTTCGGCTACACCTTC
TRBJ2-7,-,TRBV5-1,TRBD2,CASSSGLAGRYEQYF,TGCGCCAGCAGCTCCGGACTAGCGGGCCGCTACGAGCAGTACTTC
TRBJ1-1,-,TRBV5-5,-,CASSFTPGDTEAFF,TGTGCCAGCAGCTTTACCCCAGGGGATACTGAAGCTTTCTTT
TRBJ2-2,few,TRBV5-1,-,CASRIRDGNTGELFF,TGCGCCAGCAGAATAAGGGACGGGAACACCGGGGAGCTGTTTTTT
TRBJ2-7,-,TRBV6-5,TRBD1,CASSDRGAYEQYF,TGTGCCAGCTCGGACAGGGGGGCCTACGAGCAGTACTTC
TRBJ2-3,-,TRBV5-1,-,CASRVQTSTDTQYF,TGCGCCAGCAGGGTGCAAACTAGCACAGATACGCAGTATTTT
TRBJ1-5,-,TRBV19,TRBD1,CAASRDRVEQPQHF,TGTGCCGCGTCCCGGGACAGGGTTGAACAGCCCCAGCATTTT
TRBJ2-7,-,TRBV6-6,TRBD1,CASSGTGKGGYEQYF,TGTGCCAGCAGTGGGACAGGGAAAGGGGGCTACGAGCAGTACTTC
TRBJ2-7,-,TRBV7-9,-,CASSYRLEQYF,TGTGCCAGCAGCTACAGGCTCGAGCAGTACTTC
TRBJ2-3,-,TRBV30,-,CAWSKGGGLTDTQYF,TGTGCCTGGAGTAAGGGCGGGGGCCTGACAGATACGCAGTATTTT
TRBJ2-5,-,TRBV19,TRBD2,CASSLSSGGGETQYF,TGTGCCAGTAGTTTGTCTAGCGGGGGCGGGGAGACCCAGTACTTC
TRBJ1-2,-,TRBV27,-,CASSLTFGSGGDGYTF,TGTGCCAGCAGTTTAACGTTTGGGTCGGGGGGCGATGGCTACACCTTC
TRBJ2-2,-,TRBV28,TRBD2,CASRTRAGGYLGELFF,TGTGCCAGCAGAACTAGAGCGGGGGGCTACCTCGGGGAGCTGTTTTTT
TRBJ2-1,few,TRBV6-6,-,CASSGSSGGNNEQFF,TGTGCCAGCAGTGGCTCGAGTGGGGGAAACAATGAGCAGTTCTTC
TRBJ2-3,-,TRBV7-9,-,CASSFAGNTDTQYF,TGTGCCAGCAGCTTTGCAGGAAACACAGATACGCAGTATTTT
TRBJ2-3,once,TRBV4-2,TRBD2,CASSQELGGGDTQYF,TGTGCCAGCAGCCAAGAGTTGGGGGGGGGTGATACGCAGTATTTT
TRBJ2-7,few,TRBV2,-,CASSRGRNEQYF,TGTGCCAGCAGCAGGGGAAGGAACGAGCAGTACTTC
TRBJ2-7,-,TRBV6-2/TRBV6-3,-,CASSYVVTYEQYF,TGTGCCAGCAGTTACGTTGTAACCTACGAGCAGTACTTC
TRBJ2-5,-,TRBV2,TRBD2,CASSSRLAGNLETQYF,TGTGCCAGCAGTTCCCGACTAGCGGGTAATCTGGAGACCCAGTACTTC
TRBJ1-5,few,TRBV9,-,CASSVGGFSQPQHF,TGTGCCAGCAGCGTAGGCGGTTTCTCCCAGCCCCAGCATTTT